These T cell receptor beta chains were read from a single sample in a study of blood T cell repertoires in COVID-19. Produced via immunoSEQ multiplex PCR; TCRdb's table is partial and in-frame only. The repertoire holds hundreds of thousands of clones, with roughly 90% as singletons. The sample comprised PBMCs or T cells enriched from blood (not recorded which). These receptors were collected from a woman between 18 and 29 years old with acute COVID-19. The CDR3 runs from the conserved cysteine through the conserved F or W.

TRBJ1-2	TRBV5-1	13	CASSLAGVYGYTF
TRBJ1-1	TRBV27	16	CASSQGQGGGNTEAFF
TRBJ2-3	TRBV12-5	16	CASGRGTSTAGGTQYF
TRBJ2-1	TRBV18	13	CASSPPQVLEQFF
TRBJ1-6	TRBV27	15	CASTGSSSYNSPLHF
TRBJ2-7	TRBV2	21	CASSEEGGKQGPLHSYYEQYF
TRBJ2-7	TRBV5-1	15	CASSLNRGGRYEQYF
TRBJ1-5	TRBV5-6	14	CASSAGTEGLPQHF
TRBJ2-3	TRBV15	16	CALRPGTSESTDTQYF
TRBJ2-3	TRBV11-2	16	CASSKGQSVLTDTQYF
TRBJ1-1	TRBV19	15	CASSIYRVANTEAFF
TRBJ1-2	TRBV5-6	11	CASSLGEIYTF
TRBJ1-3	TRBV20-1	14	CSASRQGSGNTIYF
TRBJ1-5	TRBV5-5	12	CASSSGNQPQHF
TRBJ2-7	TRBV13	14	CASSPGQGLSEQYF
TRBJ2-7	TRBV11-2	12	CASSLDERRQYF
TRBJ1-6	TRBV7-2	16	CASNKRDSSYNSPLHF
TRBJ1-5	TRBV9	15	CASSVGAQGNQPQHF
TRBJ2-1	TRBV7-9	15	CASGPTRSSYNEQFF
TRBJ1-4	TRBV3-1/TRBV3-2	14	CASSLQGANEKLFF
TRBJ1-1	TRBV6-5	15	CASSYSKAGLNEAFF
TRBJ1-1	TRBV27	18	CASRPGTGGIGMNTEAFF
TRBJ2-3	TRBV29-1	13	CSIGLVITDTQYF
TRBJ2-7	TRBV29-1	14	CSVEEGPGGYEQYF
TRBJ2-1	TRBV5-1	14	CASSLGSTFHEQFF
TRBJ1-5	TRBV7-2	16	CASSLAPTGGDQPQHF
TRBJ2-7	TRBV6-5	15	CASSYSAGVNDEQYF